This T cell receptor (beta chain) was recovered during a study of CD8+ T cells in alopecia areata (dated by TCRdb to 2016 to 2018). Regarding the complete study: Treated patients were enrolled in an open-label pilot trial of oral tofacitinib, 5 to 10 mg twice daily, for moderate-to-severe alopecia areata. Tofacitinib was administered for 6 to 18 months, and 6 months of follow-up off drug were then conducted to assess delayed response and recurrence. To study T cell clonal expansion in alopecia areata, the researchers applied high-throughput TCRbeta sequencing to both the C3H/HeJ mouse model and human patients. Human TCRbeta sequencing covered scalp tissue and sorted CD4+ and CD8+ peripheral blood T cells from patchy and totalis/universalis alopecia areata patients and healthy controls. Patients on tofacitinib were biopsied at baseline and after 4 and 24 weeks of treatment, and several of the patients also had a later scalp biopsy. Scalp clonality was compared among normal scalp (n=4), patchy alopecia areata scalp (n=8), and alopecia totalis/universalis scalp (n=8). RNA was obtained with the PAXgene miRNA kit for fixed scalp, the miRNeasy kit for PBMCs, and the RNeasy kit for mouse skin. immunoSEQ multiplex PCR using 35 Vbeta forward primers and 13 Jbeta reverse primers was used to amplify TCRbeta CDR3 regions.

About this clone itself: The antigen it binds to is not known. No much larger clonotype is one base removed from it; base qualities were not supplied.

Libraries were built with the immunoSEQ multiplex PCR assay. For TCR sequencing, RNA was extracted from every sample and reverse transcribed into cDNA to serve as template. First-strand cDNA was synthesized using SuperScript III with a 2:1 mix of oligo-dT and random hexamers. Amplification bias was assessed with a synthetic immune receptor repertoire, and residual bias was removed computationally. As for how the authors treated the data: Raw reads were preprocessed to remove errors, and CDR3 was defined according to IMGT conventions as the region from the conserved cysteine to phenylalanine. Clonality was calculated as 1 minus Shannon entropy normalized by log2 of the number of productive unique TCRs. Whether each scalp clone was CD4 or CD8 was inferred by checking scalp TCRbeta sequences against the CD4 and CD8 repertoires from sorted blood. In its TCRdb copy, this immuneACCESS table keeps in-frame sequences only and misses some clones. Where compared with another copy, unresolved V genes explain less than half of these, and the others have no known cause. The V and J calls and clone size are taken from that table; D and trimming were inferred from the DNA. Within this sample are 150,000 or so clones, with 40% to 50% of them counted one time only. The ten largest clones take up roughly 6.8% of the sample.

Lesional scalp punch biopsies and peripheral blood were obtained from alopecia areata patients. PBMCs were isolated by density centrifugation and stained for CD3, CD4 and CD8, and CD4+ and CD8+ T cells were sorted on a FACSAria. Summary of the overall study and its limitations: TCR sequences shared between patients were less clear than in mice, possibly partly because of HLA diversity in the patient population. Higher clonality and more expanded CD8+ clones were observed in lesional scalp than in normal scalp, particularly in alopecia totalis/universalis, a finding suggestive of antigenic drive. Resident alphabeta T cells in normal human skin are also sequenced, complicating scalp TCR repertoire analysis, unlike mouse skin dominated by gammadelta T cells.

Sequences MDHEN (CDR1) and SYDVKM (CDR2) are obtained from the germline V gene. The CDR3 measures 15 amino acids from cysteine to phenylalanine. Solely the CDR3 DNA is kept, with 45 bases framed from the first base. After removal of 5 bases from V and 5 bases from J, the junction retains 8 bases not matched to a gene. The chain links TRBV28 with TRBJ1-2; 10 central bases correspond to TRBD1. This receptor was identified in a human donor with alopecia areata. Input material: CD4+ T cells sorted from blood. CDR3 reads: CASSRPGTGVYGYTF. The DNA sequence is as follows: TGTGCCAGCAGTCGGCCCGGGACAGGGGTTTATGGCTACACCTTC.